This TCR beta chain was recovered during a study of blood T cell repertoires in COVID-19. Study-level information: T cells, B-cell-depleted T cells, or PBMCs supplied cDNA or gDNA.

As originally analysed: Researchers report that nucleated cell counts were estimated from reference gene primer amplification. The repertoire was sequenced with immunoSEQ multiplex PCR; TCRdb's copy has only in-frame clones and lacks some. Clonal size and the V and J genes are those of that table, whereas D and trimming came from the DNA. Counted here are more than 150,000 clones, about 88% occurring once; the ten biggest clones make up less than 3%. This CDR3 region has 14 residues. Trimming took 6 bases from V and 0 from J, leaving 11 bases between them. In germline, CDR1 is LGHNT, CDR2 FRNRAP. The clonotype comes from a man between 35 and 55 years old with active or convalescent COVID-19. The sequenced material came from peripheral blood. This rearrangement joins TRBV12-5 to TRBJ1-1; D gene uncertain. Here the CDR3 DNA reads TGTGCTAGTGGCTCCCGAGAGTTGAACACTGAAGCTTTCTTT. Amino acid sequence: CASGSRELNTEAFF. The whole variable domain, filled in from reference TRBV12-5 and TRBJ1-1, reads DARVTQTPRHKVTEMGQEVTMRCQPILGHNTVFWYRQTMMQGLELLAYFRNRAPLDDSGMPKDRFSAEMPDATLATLKIQPSEPRDSAVYFCASGSRELNTEAFFGQGTRLTVV.